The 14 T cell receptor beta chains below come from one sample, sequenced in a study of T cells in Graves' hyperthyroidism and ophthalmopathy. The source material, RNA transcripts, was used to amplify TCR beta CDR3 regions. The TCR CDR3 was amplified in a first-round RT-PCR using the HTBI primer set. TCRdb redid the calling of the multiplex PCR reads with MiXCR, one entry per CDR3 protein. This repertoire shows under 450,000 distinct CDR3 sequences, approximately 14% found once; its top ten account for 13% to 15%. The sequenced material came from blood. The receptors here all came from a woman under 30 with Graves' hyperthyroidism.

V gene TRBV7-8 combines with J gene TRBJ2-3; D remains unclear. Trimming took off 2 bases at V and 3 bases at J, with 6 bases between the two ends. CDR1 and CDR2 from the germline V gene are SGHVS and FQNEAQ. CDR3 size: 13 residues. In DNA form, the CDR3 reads TGTGCCAGCAGCTTATGGTCTACAGATACGCAGTATTTT. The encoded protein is CASSLWSTDTQYF.

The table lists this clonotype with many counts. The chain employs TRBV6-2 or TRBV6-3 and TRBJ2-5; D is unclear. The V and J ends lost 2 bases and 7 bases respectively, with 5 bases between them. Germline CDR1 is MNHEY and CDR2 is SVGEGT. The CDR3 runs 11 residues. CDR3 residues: CASSYPGTQYF. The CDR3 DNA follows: TGTGCCAGCAGTTACCCGGGGACCCAGTACTTC.

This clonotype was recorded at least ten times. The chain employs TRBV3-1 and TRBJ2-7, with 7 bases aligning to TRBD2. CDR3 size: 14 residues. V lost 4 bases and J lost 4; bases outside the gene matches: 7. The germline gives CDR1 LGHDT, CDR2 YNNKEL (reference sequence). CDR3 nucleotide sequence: TGTGCCAGCAGCCCCGGACTAGAGCGTTACGAGCAGTACTTC. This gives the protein CASSPGLERYEQYF.

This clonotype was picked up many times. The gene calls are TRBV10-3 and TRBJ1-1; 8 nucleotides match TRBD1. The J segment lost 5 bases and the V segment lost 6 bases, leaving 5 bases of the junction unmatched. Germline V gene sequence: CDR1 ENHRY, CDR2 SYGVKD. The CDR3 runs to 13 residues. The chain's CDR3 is CAIRGTGWTEAFF. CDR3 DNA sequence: TGTGCCATCAGGGGGACAGGATGGACTGAAGCTTTCTTT.

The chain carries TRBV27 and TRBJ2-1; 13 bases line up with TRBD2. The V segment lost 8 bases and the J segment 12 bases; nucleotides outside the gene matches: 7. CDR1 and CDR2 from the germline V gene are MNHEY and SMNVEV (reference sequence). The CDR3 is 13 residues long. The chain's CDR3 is CASSTSGGEVQFF. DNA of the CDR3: TGTGCCAGCTCCACTAGCGGGGGGGAAGTGCAGTTCTTC.

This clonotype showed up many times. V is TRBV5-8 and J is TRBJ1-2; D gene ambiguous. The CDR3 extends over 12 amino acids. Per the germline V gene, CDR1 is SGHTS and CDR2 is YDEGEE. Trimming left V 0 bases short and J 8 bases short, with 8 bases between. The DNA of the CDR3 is TGTGCCAGCAGCTTGGAAGGGAGCGGCTACACCTTC. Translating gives CASSLEGSGYTF.

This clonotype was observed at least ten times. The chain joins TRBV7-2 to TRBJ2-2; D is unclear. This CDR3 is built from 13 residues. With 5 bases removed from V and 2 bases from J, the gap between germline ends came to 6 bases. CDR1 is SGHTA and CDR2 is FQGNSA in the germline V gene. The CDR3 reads CASSRPNTGELFF. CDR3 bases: TGTGCCAGCAGCCGTCCTAACACCGGGGAGCTGTTTTTT.

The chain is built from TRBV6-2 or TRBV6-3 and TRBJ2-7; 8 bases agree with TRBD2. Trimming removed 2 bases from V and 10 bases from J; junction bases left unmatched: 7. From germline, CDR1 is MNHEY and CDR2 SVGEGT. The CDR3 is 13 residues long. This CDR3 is CASSYAASGRQYF. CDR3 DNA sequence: TGTGCCAGCAGTTACGCGGCGAGCGGGAGACAGTACTTC.

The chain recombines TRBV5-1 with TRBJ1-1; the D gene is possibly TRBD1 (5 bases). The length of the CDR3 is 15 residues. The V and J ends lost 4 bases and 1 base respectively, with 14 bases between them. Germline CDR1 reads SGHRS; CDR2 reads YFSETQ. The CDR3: CASSREGTGNTEAFF. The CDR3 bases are TGCGCCAGCAGCAGAGAGGGGACGGGGAACACTGAAGCTTTCTTT.

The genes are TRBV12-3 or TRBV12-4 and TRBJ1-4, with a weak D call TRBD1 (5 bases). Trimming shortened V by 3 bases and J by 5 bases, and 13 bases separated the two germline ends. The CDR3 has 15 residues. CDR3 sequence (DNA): TGTGCCAGCAGTTTTCTCCCAGGGTCGAATGAAAAACTGTTTTTT. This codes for CASSFLPGSNEKLFF.

The CDR3 region is CASSSIAVPYEQYF. In DNA form, the CDR3 reads TGTGCCAGCAGCTCGATAGCGGTACCCTACGAGCAGTACTTC. V and J are TRBV7-9 and TRBJ2-7; a weak D match, TRBD2 (6 bases). V lost 4 bases, J lost 2 bases, and 12 bases lay in between. Germline loops: CDR1 SEHNR, CDR2 FQNEAQ (reference sequence). The CDR3 is 14 residues long. The full variable domain, rest sourced from reference TRBV7-9 and TRBJ2-7, is DTGVSQNPRHKITKRGQNVTFRCDPISEHNRLYWYRQTLGQGPEFLTYFQNEAQLEKSRLLSDRFSAERPKGSFSTLEIQRTEQGDSAMYLCASSSIAVPYEQYFGPGTRLTVT.

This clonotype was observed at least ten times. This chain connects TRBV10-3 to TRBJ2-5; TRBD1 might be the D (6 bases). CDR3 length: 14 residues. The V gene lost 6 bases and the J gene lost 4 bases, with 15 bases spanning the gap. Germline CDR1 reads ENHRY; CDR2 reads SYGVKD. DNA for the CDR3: TGTGCCATCAGGGGGACACTAACGGGAGAGACCCAGTACTTC. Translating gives CAIRGTLTGETQYF.

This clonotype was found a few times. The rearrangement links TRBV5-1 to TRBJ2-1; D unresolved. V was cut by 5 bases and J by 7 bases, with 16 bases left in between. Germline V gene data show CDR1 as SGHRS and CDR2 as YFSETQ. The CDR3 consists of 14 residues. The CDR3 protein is CASRPTTGRNEQFF. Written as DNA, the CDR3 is TGCGCCAGCAGACCTACCACTGGACGGAATGAGCAGTTCTTC.

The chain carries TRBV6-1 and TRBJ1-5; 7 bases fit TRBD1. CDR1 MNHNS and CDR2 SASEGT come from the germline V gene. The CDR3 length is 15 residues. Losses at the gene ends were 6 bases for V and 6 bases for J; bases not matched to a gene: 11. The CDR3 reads CASSSTGVIPQPQHF. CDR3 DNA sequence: TGTGCCAGCAGCTCCACAGGGGTAATCCCTCAGCCCCAGCATTTT.